The 13 T cell receptor beta chains given below trace back to one sample, sequenced in a study of T cell repertoires in cytomegalovirus infection. Using its own MiXCR run on the reads, TCRdb lists one record per CDR3 protein. The data hold 150,000 to 200,000 distinct CDR3 sequences, with roughly a fifth observed a single time. The antigens these receptors bind are not known. This specimen was CD8+ T cells from cultured PBMCs, taken from culture after CMV antigen stimulation. These receptors all come from a human donor in good health (CMV status not recorded). Some clones in this sample may be carry-over from other donors' samples.

The chain combines TRBV7-8 with TRBJ2-7; 14 bases fit TRBD2. Germline V gene sequence: CDR1 SGHVS, CDR2 FQNEAQ. J lost 3 bases, V lost 1 base, and 17 bases had no gene match. This CDR3 contains 21 residues. The CDR3 nucleotides are TGTGCCAGCAGCTTAGTTTACCCCGGGACTAGCGGGGGAGCCCGGGGCTACGAGCAGTACTTC. It yields the protein CASSLVYPGTSGGARGYEQYF. Using reference TRBV7-8 and TRBJ2-7 for the parts outside the CDR3, the full variable domain is GAGVSQSPRYKVAKRGQDVALRCDPISGHVSLFWYQQALGQGPEFLTYFQNEAQLDKSGLPSDRFFAERPEGSVSTLKIQRTQQEDSAVYLCASSLVYPGTSGGARGYEQYFGPGTRLTVT.

This clonotype occurred a few times. CDR3 DNA sequence: TGTGCCAGCAGTGGCCACGGTCTGATCTCTGGAAACACCATATATTTT. Translating gives CASSGHGLISGNTIYF. The J gene is TRBJ1-3, the V gene TRBV2; D remains unclear. Trimming cost V 4 bases and J 0 bases, with 13 bases left between them. Looked up from germline, CDR1 is SNHLY and CDR2 is FYNNEI. The CDR3 extends over 16 amino acids.

The chain uses TRBV7-2 and TRBJ1-1; D not certain. V was trimmed by 0 bases and J by 0 bases, leaving 8 bases between them. The CDR3 sequence is 15 residues long. Germline V CDR1 and CDR2: SGHTA, FQGNSA. The CDR3 loop reads CASSLAPTVNTEAFF. CDR3 nucleotide sequence: TGTGCCAGCAGCTTAGCTCCGACGGTGAACACTGAAGCTTTCTTT.

The CDR3 DNA follows: TGCAGCGTTGAAGGGGGGAGCCAGGGGCAGTACTTC. Amino acids: CSVEGGSQGQYF. The chain links TRBV29-1 to TRBJ2-7; either TRBD1 or TRBD2 may supply D (5 bases each). Germline V gene sequence: CDR1 SQVTM, CDR2 ANQGSEA. V was shortened by 1 base and J by 9 bases, with 13 bases between the two germline ends. The CDR3 contains 12 residues.

In this sample, this clonotype turned up a few times. This rearrangement joins TRBV4-3 to TRBJ2-7; tentatively, D is TRBD2 (6 bases). The germline gives CDR1 LGHNA, CDR2 YSLEER. This CDR3 is built from 15 residues. V was trimmed by 1 base and J by 0 bases, leaving 10 bases between them. The CDR3 DNA reads as TGCGCCAGCAGCCAAGGGCTTAGCGGCTCCTACGAGCAGTACTTC. Translating gives CASSQGLSGSYEQYF.

The table lists this clonotype with many counts. The rearrangement uses TRBV7-2 and TRBJ1-1; D uncertain. The CDR3 is 15 amino acids. Germline CDR1 is SGHTA and CDR2 is FQGNSA. Trimming removed 2 bases at V and 5 bases at J, with 15 bases between. CDR3 in amino acids: CASSLNWGIKTEAFF. CDR3 coding DNA: TGTGCCAGCAGCTTAAACTGGGGTATTAAGACTGAAGCTTTCTTT.

This chain joins TRBV12-3 or TRBV12-4 and TRBJ1-4, with a possible D match to TRBD1 (5 bases). With 3 bases removed from V and 4 bases from J, the gap between germline ends came to 12 bases. The CDR3 contains 15 residues. The CDR3 DNA sequence: TGTGCCAGCAGTTTGGGGGGGTTCATTAATGAAAAACTGTTTTTT. Encoded protein: CASSLGGFINEKLFF.

V and J are TRBV10-3 and TRBJ1-6, with a possible D match to TRBD1 (6 bases). This CDR3 comprises 17 residues. Trimming left V 6 bases short and J 0 bases short, with 15 bases between. The V gene's germline CDR1 is ENHRY and CDR2 SYGVKD. CDR3 DNA: TGTGCCATCAGCCGGGACACCCCGAGCTCCTATAATTCACCCCTCCACTTT. Protein: CAISRDTPSSYNSPLHF.

In DNA form, the CDR3 reads TGTGCCAGCAGTTCGAACTGGGGGGTGTCCTACGAGCAGTACTTC. Amino acids: CASSSNWGVSYEQYF. The rearrangement uses TRBV6-1 and TRBJ2-7; the D gene is possibly TRBD2 (6 bases). The CDR3 length is 15 residues. Deletions cut 5 bases from V and 1 base from J, with 15 bases between. CDR1 is MNHNS, CDR2 SASEGT, per germline.

The chain has TRBV7-6 and TRBJ2-5, with TRBD2 identical over 10 bases. Germline-derived CDR1 and CDR2 are SGHVS and FNYEAQ. CDR3 length: 16 amino acids. Trimming took 5 bases from V and 7 from J; bases not matched to a gene: 13. Written as DNA, the CDR3 is TGTGCCAGCAGCAAAACTAGCGGGGTAACCAGGGGGACCCAGTACTTC. As protein: CASSKTSGVTRGTQYF.

The sample holds a few counts of this clonotype. The CDR3 loop is CASSFNVGDEQFF. DNA for the CDR3: TGTGCCAGCAGTTTTAATGTGGGGGATGAGCAGTTCTTC. The chain is built from TRBV6-2 or TRBV6-3 and TRBJ2-1; D possibly uses TRBD1 or TRBD2 (5 bases each). The CDR3 spans 13 residues. Trimming took off 4 bases at V and 8 bases at J, with 12 bases between the two ends. The V gene's germline CDR1 is MNHEY and CDR2 SVGEGT.

This chain joins TRBV4-1 and TRBJ2-4; D gene ambiguous. Between the trimmed V and J ends, which lost 0 bases and 0 bases, there was a span of 9 bases. The CDR3 has 16 amino acids. Germline CDR1 MGHRA, CDR2 YSYEKL. The CDR3 region has the DNA TGCGCCAGCAGCCAAGACAGTACAGTAGCCAAAAACATTCAGTACTTC. Translating gives CASSQDSTVAKNIQYF.

The rearrangement links TRBV11-2 to TRBJ2-2; tentative D call: TRBD1 (6 bases). The germline V gene has CDR1 SGHAT and CDR2 FQNNGV. V lost 8 bases, J lost 5 bases, and 18 bases lay in between. The CDR3 covers 15 residues. This CDR3 reads CASEHPGHTTGELFF. The CDR3 bases are TGTGCCAGCGAACACCCGGGACACACTACCGGGGAGCTGTTTTTT.